This T cell receptor (beta chain) was recorded in a study of blood T cell repertoires in COVID-19. The overall study: Sites in the United States, Italy and Spain provided acute and convalescent COVID-19 samples. T cells, B-cell-depleted T cells, or PBMCs provided the cDNA or gDNA that served as material.

With V trimmed by 2 bases and J by 3 bases, 4 bases remained unmatched. CDR1 is ENHRY and CDR2 is SYGVKD in the germline V gene. CDR3 length equals 15 residues. Authors' methods: Estimation of nucleated cell counts relied on the amplification of reference gene primers. Sequencing used immunoSEQ multiplex PCR; TCRdb keeps in-frame clones, though not all of them. V, J and clone size reflect that table, while D and trimming were determined from the DNA. The table lists fewer than 300,000 clones, around 82% of them singletons, with approximately 5.4% in the top ten. This TCR came from an elderly man with acute or convalescent COVID-19. The material sequenced was peripheral blood. The rearrangement uses TRBV10-3 and TRBJ1-3; 7 nucleotides agree with TRBD1. CDR3: CAISERGLVGNTIYF. The CDR3 coding sequence is TGTGCCATCAGTGAGAGGGGGCTTGTTGGAAACACCATATATTTT.